This TCR beta chain came from a study of T cell repertoires in cytomegalovirus infection. Study-level results: There were carriers of CMV plus the relevant HLA, and cumulative public TCR beta family frequency identified them.

CDR1 and CDR2 (germline): SGHTA, FQGNSA. CDR3 size: 14 residues. The V and J ends lost 4 bases and 1 base respectively, with 10 bases between them. TCRdb passed the reads through MiXCR, listing each CDR3 protein once. The sample holds approximately 1,000,000 distinct CDR3 sequences, roughly 30% seen once. Many counts were recorded for this clonotype. The antigen is not known. The origin of this receptor is a human donor in good health (CMV status not recorded). Some clones in this sample may be carry-over from other donors' samples. J is TRBJ1-1 and V is TRBV7-2; TRBD1 might be the D (5 bases). The sample consisted of cultured CD8+ T cells from PBMCs, taken from culture after CMV antigen stimulation. CDR3 DNA: TGTGCCAGCAGCTACGGGACGTCGAACACTGAAGCTTTCTTT. Translation: CASSYGTSNTEAFF.